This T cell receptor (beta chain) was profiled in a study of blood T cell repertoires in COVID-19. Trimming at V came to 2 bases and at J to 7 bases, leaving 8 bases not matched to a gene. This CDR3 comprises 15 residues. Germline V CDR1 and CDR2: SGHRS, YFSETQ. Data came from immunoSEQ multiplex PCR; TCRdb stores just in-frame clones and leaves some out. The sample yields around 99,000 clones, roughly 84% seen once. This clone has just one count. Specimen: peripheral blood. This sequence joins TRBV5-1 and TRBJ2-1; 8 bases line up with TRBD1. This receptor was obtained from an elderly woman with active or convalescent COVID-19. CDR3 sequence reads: CASSLRTGILNEQFF. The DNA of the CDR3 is TGCGCCAGCAGCTTAAGGACAGGGATATTAAATGAGCAGTTCTTC.